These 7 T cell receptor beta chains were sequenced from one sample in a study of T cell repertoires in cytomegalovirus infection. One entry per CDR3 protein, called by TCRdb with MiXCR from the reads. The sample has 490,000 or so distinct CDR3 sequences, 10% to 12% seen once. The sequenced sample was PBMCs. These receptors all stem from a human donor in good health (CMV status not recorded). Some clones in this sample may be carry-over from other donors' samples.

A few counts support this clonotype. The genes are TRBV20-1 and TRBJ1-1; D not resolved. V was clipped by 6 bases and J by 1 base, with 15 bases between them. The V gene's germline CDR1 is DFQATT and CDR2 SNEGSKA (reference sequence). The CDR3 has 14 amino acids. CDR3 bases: TGCAGTGCGACCCCTCCGGCGGGGAACACTGAAGCTTTCTTT. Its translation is CSATPPAGNTEAFF.

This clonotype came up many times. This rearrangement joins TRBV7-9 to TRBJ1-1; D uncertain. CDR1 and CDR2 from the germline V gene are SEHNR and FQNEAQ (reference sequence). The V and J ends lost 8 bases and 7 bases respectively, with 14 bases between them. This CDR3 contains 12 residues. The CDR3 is CASGSSDVEAFF. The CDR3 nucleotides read TGTGCCAGCGGTAGTTCTGACGTTGAAGCTTTCTTT.

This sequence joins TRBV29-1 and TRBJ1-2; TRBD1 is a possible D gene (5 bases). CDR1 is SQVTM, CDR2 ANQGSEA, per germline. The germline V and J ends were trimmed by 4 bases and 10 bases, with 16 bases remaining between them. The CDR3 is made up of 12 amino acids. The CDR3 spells CSVVGGYTDYTF. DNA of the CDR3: TGCAGCGTTGTTGGGGGTTATACTGACTACACCTTC. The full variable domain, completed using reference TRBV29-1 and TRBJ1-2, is SAVISQKPSRDICQRGTSLTIQCQVDSQVTMMFWYRQQPGQSLTLIATANQGSEATYESGFVIDKFPISRPNLTFSTLTVSNMSPEDSSIYLCSVVGGYTDYTFGSGTRLTVV.

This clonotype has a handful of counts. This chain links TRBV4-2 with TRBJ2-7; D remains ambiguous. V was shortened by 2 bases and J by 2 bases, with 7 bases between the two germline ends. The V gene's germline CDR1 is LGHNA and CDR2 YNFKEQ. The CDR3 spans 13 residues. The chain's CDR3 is CASSQTRTYEQYF. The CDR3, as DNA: TGTGCCAGCAGCCAAACCCGGACCTACGAGCAGTACTTC.

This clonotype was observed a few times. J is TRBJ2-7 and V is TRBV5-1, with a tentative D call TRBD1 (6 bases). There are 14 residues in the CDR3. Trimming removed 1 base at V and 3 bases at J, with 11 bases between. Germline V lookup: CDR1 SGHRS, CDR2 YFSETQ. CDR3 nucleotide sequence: TGCGCCAGCAGCTTGTCAGGGGCAGGCTACGAGCAGTACTTC. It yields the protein CASSLSGAGYEQYF.

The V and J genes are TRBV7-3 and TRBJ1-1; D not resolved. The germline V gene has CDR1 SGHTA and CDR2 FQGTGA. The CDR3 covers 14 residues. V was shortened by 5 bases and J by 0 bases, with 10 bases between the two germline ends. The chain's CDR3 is CASSPTPLNTEAFF. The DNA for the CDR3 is TGTGCCAGCAGCCCCACACCGCTGAACACTGAAGCTTTCTTT.

This CDR3 is CASSQGTGISGNTIYF. The CDR3 DNA follows: TGTGCCAGCAGCCAAGGGACAGGGATCTCTGGAAACACCATATATTTT. The chain uses TRBV3-1 and TRBJ1-3; TRBD1 agrees at 8 bases. J was trimmed by 0 bases and V by 1 base; bases with no gene match: 2. The CDR3 extends over 16 amino acids. The germline gives CDR1 LGHDT, CDR2 YNNKEL (reference sequence).